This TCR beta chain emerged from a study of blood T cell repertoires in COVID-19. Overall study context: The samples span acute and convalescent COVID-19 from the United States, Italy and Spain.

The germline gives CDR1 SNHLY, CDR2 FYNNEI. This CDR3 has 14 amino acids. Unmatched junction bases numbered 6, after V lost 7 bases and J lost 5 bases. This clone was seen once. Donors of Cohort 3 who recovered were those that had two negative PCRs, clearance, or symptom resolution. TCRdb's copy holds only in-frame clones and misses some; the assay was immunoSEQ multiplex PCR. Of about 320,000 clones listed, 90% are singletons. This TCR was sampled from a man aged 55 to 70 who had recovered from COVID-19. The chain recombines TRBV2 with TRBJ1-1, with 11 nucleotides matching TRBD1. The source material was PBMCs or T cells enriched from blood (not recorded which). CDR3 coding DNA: TGTGCCAGCATTAGGACAGGGGGCTTTACTGAAGCTTTCTTT. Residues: CASIRTGGFTEAFF.